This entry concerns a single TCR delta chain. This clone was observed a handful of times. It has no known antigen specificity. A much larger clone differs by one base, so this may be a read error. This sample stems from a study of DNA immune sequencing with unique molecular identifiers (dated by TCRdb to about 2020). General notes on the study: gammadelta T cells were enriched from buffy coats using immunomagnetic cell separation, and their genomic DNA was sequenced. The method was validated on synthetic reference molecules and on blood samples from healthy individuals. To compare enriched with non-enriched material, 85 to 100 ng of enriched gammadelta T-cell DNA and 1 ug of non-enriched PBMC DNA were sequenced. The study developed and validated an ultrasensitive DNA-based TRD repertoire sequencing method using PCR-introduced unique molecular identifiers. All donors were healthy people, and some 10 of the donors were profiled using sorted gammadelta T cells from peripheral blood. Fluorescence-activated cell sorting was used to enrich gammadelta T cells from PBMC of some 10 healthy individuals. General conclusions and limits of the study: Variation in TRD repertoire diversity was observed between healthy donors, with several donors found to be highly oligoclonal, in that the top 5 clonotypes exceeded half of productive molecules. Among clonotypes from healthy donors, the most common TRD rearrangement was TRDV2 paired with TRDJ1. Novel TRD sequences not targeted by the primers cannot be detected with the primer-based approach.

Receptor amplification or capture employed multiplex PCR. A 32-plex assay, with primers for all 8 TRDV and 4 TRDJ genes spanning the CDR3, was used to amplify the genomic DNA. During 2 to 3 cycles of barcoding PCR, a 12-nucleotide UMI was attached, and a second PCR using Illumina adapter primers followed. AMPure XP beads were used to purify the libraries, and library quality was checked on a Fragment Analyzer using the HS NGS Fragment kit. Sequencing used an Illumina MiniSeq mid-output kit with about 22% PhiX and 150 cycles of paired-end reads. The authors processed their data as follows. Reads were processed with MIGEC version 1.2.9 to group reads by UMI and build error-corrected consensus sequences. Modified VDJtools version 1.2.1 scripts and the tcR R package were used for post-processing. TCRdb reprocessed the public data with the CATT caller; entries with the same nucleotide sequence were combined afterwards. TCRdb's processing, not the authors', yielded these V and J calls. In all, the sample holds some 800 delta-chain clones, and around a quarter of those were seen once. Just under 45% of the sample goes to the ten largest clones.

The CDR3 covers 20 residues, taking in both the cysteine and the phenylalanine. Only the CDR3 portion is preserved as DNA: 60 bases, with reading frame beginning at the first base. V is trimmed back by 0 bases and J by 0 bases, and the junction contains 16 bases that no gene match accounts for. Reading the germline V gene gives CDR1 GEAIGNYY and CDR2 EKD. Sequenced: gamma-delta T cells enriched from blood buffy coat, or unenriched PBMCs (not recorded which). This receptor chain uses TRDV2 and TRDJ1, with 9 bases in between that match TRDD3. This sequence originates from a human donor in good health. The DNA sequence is TGTGCCTGTGACACCGTTTCTGGGGGATGCTTCACCGAGTACACCGATAAACTCATCTTT. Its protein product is CACDTVSGGCFTEYTDKLIF.